This is a list of T cell receptor beta chains from one sample in a study of CD8+ T cells in alopecia areata. Profiling relied on immunoSEQ multiplex PCR, and the TCRdb table lists in-frame clones only, not all of them. In the table there are over 90,000 clones, 70% to 90% of which are singletons. The sample here was CD8+ T cells sorted from blood, taken at roughly week 30, from a patient treated with tofacitinib. These receptors all stem from a human donor with alopecia areata. Each CDR3 is given without its conserved first and last residue. Fields, in order: J gene, D gene, V gene, CDR3 protein. The D gene is left open where the match is weak.

j_gene: TRBJ2-3
d_gene: TRBD2
v_gene: TRBV9
CDR3aa: ASSATPLRGLAGDQDTQY

j_gene: TRBJ2-2
d_gene: TRBD2
v_gene: TRBV6-6
CDR3aa: ASRLAGDVGELF

j_gene: TRBJ2-5
d_gene: NA
v_gene: TRBV11-2
CDR3aa: ASSLDGGGAFQETQY

j_gene: TRBJ2-1
d_gene: NA
v_gene: TRBV27
CDR3aa: ASSRYSDEQF

j_gene: TRBJ2-7
d_gene: NA
v_gene: TRBV19
CDR3aa: ASSILLGGGYEQY

j_gene: TRBJ2-1
d_gene: NA
v_gene: TRBV29-1
CDR3aa: SVEGGANEQF

j_gene: NA
d_gene: NA
v_gene: TRBV10-3
CDR3aa: AISESGGHEQY

j_gene: TRBJ1-5
d_gene: NA
v_gene: TRBV2
CDR3aa: ASSDGLNQPQH

j_gene: TRBJ2-7
d_gene: TRBD2
v_gene: TRBV4-1
CDR3aa: ASSPTGTSDLVTYEQY

j_gene: TRBJ2-3
d_gene: TRBD2
v_gene: TRBV5-1
CDR3aa: ASSNLAGGPTDTQY

j_gene: TRBJ2-1
d_gene: TRBD2
v_gene: TRBV4-1
CDR3aa: ASSQDSSGRVGHEQF

j_gene: TRBJ1-4
d_gene: TRBD1
v_gene: TRBV11-2
CDR3aa: ASSLAGQGREKLF

j_gene: TRBJ2-7
d_gene: NA
v_gene: TRBV18
CDR3aa: ASSPVEAGTYEQY

j_gene: TRBJ2-1
d_gene: NA
v_gene: TRBV29-1
CDR3aa: SVEEIAYNEQF

j_gene: TRBJ2-3
d_gene: TRBD2
v_gene: TRBV6-5
CDR3aa: ATSSGMQY

j_gene: TRBJ2-7
d_gene: NA
v_gene: TRBV9
CDR3aa: ASSGGLVGAYEQY

j_gene: TRBJ2-3
d_gene: NA
v_gene: TRBV5-4
CDR3aa: ASSLPGLGTDTQY

j_gene: TRBJ2-3
d_gene: NA
v_gene: TRBV9
CDR3aa: ASRAGDTQY

j_gene: TRBJ1-1
d_gene: NA
v_gene: TRBV4-1
CDR3aa: ASSQADRLNTEAF

j_gene: TRBJ2-5
d_gene: NA
v_gene: TRBV27
CDR3aa: ASSFLGAEETQY

j_gene: TRBJ2-2
d_gene: NA
v_gene: TRBV2
CDR3aa: ASSPIGGELF

j_gene: NA
d_gene: TRBD2
v_gene: TRBV27
CDR3aa: ASSSGLGLYEQY

j_gene: TRBJ2-7
d_gene: NA
v_gene: TRBV10-1
CDR3aa: ASSASGSEQY

j_gene: TRBJ2-7
d_gene: TRBD1
v_gene: TRBV25-1
CDR3aa: ASSAPGTENYEQY

j_gene: TRBJ2-7
d_gene: NA
v_gene: TRBV20-1
CDR3aa: SARPPPN

j_gene: TRBJ2-1
d_gene: NA
v_gene: TRBV13
CDR3aa: ASSQQGYNEQF

j_gene: TRBJ2-7
d_gene: TRBD2
v_gene: TRBV7-9
CDR3aa: ASSYGTSGGVRFYEQY

j_gene: TRBJ2-7
d_gene: TRBD1
v_gene: TRBV5-4
CDR3aa: ASSIGQGFEQY

j_gene: TRBJ2-1
d_gene: NA
v_gene: TRBV7-6
CDR3aa: ASSSQGSRVLSSYNEQF

j_gene: TRBJ2-2
d_gene: NA
v_gene: TRBV7-9
CDR3aa: ASSLQGSGELF

j_gene: TRBJ2-7
d_gene: TRBD2
v_gene: TRBV27
CDR3aa: ASSLLAGGSYEQY

j_gene: TRBJ2-2
d_gene: NA
v_gene: TRBV29-1
CDR3aa: SVEVGGYANTGELF

j_gene: TRBJ1-6
d_gene: TRBD1
v_gene: TRBV9
CDR3aa: ASSNTGGSPLH

j_gene: TRBJ2-7
d_gene: TRBD1
v_gene: TRBV5-4
CDR3aa: ASSPGTGNVYEQY

j_gene: TRBJ2-7
d_gene: TRBD2
v_gene: TRBV7-9
CDR3aa: ASSAGVSYEQY

j_gene: TRBJ2-5
d_gene: NA
v_gene: TRBV5-5
CDR3aa: ASSLFGQETQY

j_gene: TRBJ2-1
d_gene: NA
v_gene: TRBV4-2
CDR3aa: ASSQDGETYNEQF

j_gene: TRBJ1-2
d_gene: NA
v_gene: TRBV30
CDR3aa: AWSRSRVYGYT

j_gene: TRBJ1-2
d_gene: NA
v_gene: TRBV10-3
CDR3aa: AISESRDGYT

j_gene: TRBJ2-2
d_gene: TRBD2
v_gene: TRBV7-2
CDR3aa: ASSLVQREEDTGELF

j_gene: TRBJ2-3
d_gene: TRBD2
v_gene: TRBV7-8
CDR3aa: ASSSDDLAGEDSSFGTDTQY

j_gene: TRBJ1-1
d_gene: NA
v_gene: TRBV27
CDR3aa: ASSLRQKYTEAF

j_gene: TRBJ2-7
d_gene: TRBD1
v_gene: TRBV6-5
CDR3aa: ASCRTGGYEQY

j_gene: TRBJ2-1
d_gene: TRBD2
v_gene: TRBV2
CDR3aa: ASSALAGGNDEQF

j_gene: TRBJ2-1
d_gene: NA
v_gene: TRBV12-5
CDR3aa: ASGLIEGGLDYNEQF